Described below is a single T cell receptor (beta chain) sequence and its context. This sample was included in a study of blood T cell repertoires in COVID-19. The CDR3 length is 16 residues. The table came from immunoSEQ multiplex PCR; TCRdb's copy has only in-frame clones and leaves some out. The sample has 320,000 or so clones; less than 90% are singletons. This sequence joins TRBV21-1 and TRBJ1-2. TRBV21-1 counts as a pseudogene. The source of this sequence is a woman aged 25 to 39 who had recovered from COVID-19. The sample consisted of PBMCs or T cells enriched from blood (not recorded which). CDR3 sequence: CASSKGTGGPWYGYTF. For the CDR3, the DNA is TGTGCCAGCAGCAAAGGGACCGGGGGGCCTTGGTATGGCTACACCTTC.